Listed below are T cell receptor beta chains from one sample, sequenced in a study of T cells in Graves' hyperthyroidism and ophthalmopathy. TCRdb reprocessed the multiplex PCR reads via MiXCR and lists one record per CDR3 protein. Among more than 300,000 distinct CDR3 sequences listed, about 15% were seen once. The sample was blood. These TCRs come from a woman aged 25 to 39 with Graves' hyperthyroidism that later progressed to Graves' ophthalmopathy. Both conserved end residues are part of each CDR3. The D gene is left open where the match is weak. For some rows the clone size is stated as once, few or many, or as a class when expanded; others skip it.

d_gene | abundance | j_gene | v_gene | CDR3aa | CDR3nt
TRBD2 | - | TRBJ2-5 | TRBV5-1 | CASSLVLAGETQYF | TGCGCCAGCAGCTTGGTCCTAGCGGGAGAGACCCAGTACTTC
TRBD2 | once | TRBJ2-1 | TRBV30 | CAWSSDGGYNEQFF | TGTGCCTGGAGTTCAGACGGGGGGTACAATGAGCAGTTCTTC
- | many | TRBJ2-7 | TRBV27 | CASSRRSLYEQYF | TGTGCCAGCAGTCGGCGGTCCCTCTACGAGCAGTACTTC
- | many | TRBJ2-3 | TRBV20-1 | CSARDRQDDTDTQYF | TGCAGTGCTAGAGATCGACAGGACGATACAGATACGCAGTATTTT
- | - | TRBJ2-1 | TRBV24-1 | CATSPGPYNEQLF | TGTGCCACCAGTCCAGGCCCCTACAATGAGCAGCTCTTC
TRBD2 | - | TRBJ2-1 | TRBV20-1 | CSARDPGGLSYNEQFF | TGCAGTGCTAGAGATCCGGGGGGACTCTCCTACAATGAGCAGTTCTTC
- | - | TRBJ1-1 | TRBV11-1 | CASSLGRQEAFF | TGTGCCAGCAGCTTAGGCCGGCAAGAAGCTTTCTTT
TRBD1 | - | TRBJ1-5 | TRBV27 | CASSLRDREQPQHF | TGTGCCAGCAGTTTAAGGGACAGGGAACAGCCCCAGCATTTT
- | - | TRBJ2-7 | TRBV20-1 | CSASVGPSDEQYF | TGCAGTGCTAGCGTAGGGCCCTCTGACGAGCAGTACTTC
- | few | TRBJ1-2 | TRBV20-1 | CSDPTVLITPYTF | TGCAGTGACCCCACGGTACTGATAACACCCTACACCTTC
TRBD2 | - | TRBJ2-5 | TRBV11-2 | CASSRIVSGGQGELQETQYF | TGTGCCAGCAGCCGGATCGTTAGCGGGGGGCAGGGAGAGCTCCAAGAGACCCAGTACTTC
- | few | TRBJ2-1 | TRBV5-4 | CATIEGAGHYNEQFF | TGTGCCACCATCGAAGGTGCGGGACACTACAATGAGCAGTTCTTC
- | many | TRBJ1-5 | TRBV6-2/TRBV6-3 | CASSYSPTEHSYSNQPQHF | TGTGCCAGCAGTTACTCACCGACAGAGCACAGTTATAGCAATCAGCCCCAGCATTTT
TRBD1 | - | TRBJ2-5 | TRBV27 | CASSLQGYQETQYF | TGTGCCAGCAGCCTACAGGGGTACCAAGAGACCCAGTACTTC
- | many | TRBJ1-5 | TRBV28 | CASTGGVISNQPQHF | TGTGCCAGCACTGGTGGCGTGATTAGCAATCAGCCCCAGCATTTT
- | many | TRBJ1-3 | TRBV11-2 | CASSLVPTGSGNTIYF | TGTGCCAGCAGCTTAGTACCGACGGGGTCTGGAAACACCATATATTTT
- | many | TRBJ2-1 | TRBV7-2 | CASSLALRSIEQFF | TGTGCCAGCAGCTTAGCCCTCCGTTCGATTGAGCAGTTCTTC
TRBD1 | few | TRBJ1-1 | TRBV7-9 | CASSSRTGRMNTEAFF | TGTGCCAGCAGCTCGAGGACAGGGCGTATGAACACTGAAGCTTTCTTT
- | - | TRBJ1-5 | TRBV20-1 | CSARNSNQPQHF | TGCAGTGCTAGGAATAGCAATCAGCCCCAGCATTTT
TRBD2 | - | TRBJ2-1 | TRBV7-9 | CASSFPSGRVSYNEQFF | TGTGCCAGCAGCTTCCCTAGCGGGAGGGTGTCCTACAATGAGCAGTTCTTC
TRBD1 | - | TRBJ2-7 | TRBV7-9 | CASSSQPGQGAREQYF | TGTGCCAGCAGCTCCCAACCCGGACAGGGGGCGCGTGAGCAGTACTTC
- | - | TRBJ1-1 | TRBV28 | CASSPYTYTEAFF | TGTGCCAGCAGCCCTTACACCTACACTGAAGCTTTCTTT
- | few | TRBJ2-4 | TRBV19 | CASSPSREDIQYF | TGTGCCAGTAGCCCTTCTAGAGAGGACATTCAGTACTTC
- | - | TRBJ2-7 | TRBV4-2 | CASSQVDSYEQYF | TGTGCCAGCAGCCAAGTGGACTCCTACGAGCAGTACTTC
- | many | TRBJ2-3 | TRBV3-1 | CASSQRTGVVDTQYF | TGTGCCAGCAGCCAACGAACGGGGGTAGTTGATACGCAGTATTTT
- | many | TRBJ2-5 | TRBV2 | CASIDRGEETQYF | TGTGCCAGCATTGACCGGGGCGAAGAGACCCAGTACTTC
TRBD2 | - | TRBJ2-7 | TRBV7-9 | CASSLAGGIHEQYF | TGTGCCAGCAGCTTAGCGGGGGGGATACACGAGCAGTACTTC
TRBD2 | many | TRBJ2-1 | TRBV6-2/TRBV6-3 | CASSWLAGINEQFF | TGTGCCAGCAGTTGGCTAGCGGGGATCAATGAGCAGTTCTTC
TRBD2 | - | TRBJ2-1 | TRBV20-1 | CSARQTILAAGNEQFF | TGCAGTGCCCGACAAACAATCCTAGCAGCGGGAAATGAGCAGTTCTTC
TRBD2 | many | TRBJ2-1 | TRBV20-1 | CSAGRASGNEQFF | TGCAGTGCAGGGAGGGCCTCGGGCAATGAGCAGTTCTTC
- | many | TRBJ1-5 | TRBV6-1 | CASSDQGWGNQPQHF | TGTGCCAGCAGCGATCAGGGTTGGGGCAATCAGCCCCAGCATTTT
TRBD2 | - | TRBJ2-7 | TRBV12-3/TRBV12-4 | CASSEAASGRILLYEQYF | TGTGCCAGCAGTGAAGCGGCTAGCGGGAGGATCCTCCTTTACGAGCAGTACTTC
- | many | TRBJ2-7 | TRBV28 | CASSSLWGDEQYF | TGTGCCAGCAGTTCGCTCTGGGGGGACGAGCAGTACTTC
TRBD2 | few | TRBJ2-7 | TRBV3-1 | CASSRRASGGSHEQYF | TGTGCCAGCAGCCGGCGCGCTAGCGGAGGCTCCCACGAGCAGTACTTC
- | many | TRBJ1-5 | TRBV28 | CASSFMQFNQPQHF | TGTGCCAGCAGTTTCATGCAGTTCAATCAGCCCCAGCATTTT
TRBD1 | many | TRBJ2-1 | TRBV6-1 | CASSPGQRYNEQFF | TGTGCCAGCAGCCCGGGACAGAGGTACAATGAGCAGTTCTTC
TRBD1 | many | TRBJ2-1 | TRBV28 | CASSPRDRDNEQFF | TGTGCCAGCAGTCCCCGGGACAGGGACAATGAGCAGTTCTTC
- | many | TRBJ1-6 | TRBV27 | CASRPKSHSPLHF | TGTGCCAGCAGACCAAAGTCGCATTCACCCCTCCACTTT
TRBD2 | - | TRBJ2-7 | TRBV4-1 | CASSPSGRAGYEQYF | TGCGCCAGCAGCCCGAGCGGGAGGGCCGGCTACGAGCAGTACTTC
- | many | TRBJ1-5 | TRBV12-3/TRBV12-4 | CASSPLGGFQPQHF | TGTGCCAGCAGCCCTCTGGGGGGATTTCAGCCCCAGCATTTT
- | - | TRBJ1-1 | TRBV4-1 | CASSQEGLDVEAFF | TGCGCCAGCAGCCAAGAGGGGCTGGACGTTGAAGCTTTCTTT
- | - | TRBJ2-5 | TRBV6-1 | CASSEGPRETQYF | TGTGCCAGCAGTGAAGGACCTCGGGAGACCCAGTACTTC
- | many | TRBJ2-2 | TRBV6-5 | CASSYSGGGQLTGELFF | TGTGCCAGCAGTTACTCGGGTGGGGGCCAGCTCACCGGGGAGCTGTTTTTT
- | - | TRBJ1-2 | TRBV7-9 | CASSSNRDTNYGYTF | TGTGCCAGCAGCTCGAACAGGGACACTAACTATGGCTACACCTTC
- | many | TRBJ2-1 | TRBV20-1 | CSATGARYYNEQFF | TGCAGTGCCACGGGAGCCCGGTATTACAATGAGCAGTTCTTC
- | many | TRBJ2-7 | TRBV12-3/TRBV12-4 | CASSLAGPAVADEQYF | TGTGCCAGCAGTTTAGCGGGGCCCGCGGTGGCCGACGAGCAGTACTTC
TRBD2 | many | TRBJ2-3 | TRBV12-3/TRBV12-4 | CASSPTVAGADTDTQYF | TGTGCCAGCAGTCCGACCGTAGCGGGGGCCGACACAGATACGCAGTATTTT
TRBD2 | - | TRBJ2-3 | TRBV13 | CASSNLAGVGTDTQYF | TGTGCCAGCAGCAACCTAGCGGGAGTGGGCACAGATACGCAGTATTTT
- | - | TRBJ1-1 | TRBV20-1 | CSATGGQYTEASF | TGCAGTGCCACGGGTGGACAGTACACTGAAGCTTCCTTT
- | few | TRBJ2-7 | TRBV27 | CASSDPLRGQYF | TGTGCCAGCAGTGACCCCCTACGGGGGCAGTACTTC
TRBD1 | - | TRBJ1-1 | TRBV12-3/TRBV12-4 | CASSPYRGAEAFF | TGTGCCAGCAGTCCCTACAGGGGCGCTGAAGCTTTCTTT
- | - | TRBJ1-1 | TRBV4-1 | CASSQEEGYMNTEAFF | TGCGCCAGCAGCCAAGAGGAAGGCTACATGAACACTGAAGCTTTCTTT
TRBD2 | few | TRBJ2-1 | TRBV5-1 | CASSFLAGGDSYNEQFF | TGCGCCAGCAGCTTCTTAGCGGGAGGGGACTCCTACAATGAGCAGTTCTTC
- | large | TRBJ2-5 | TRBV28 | CASSQGSLLETQYF | TGTGCCAGCAGTCAAGGTTCGCTACTGGAGACCCAGTACTTC
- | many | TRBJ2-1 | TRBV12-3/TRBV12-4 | CASSHPPPTEQFF | TGTGCCAGCAGTCACCCTCCTCCCACTGAGCAGTTCTTC